A selection of T cell receptor beta chains follows, all from one sample in a study of identical twins. A single record per CDR3 protein comes from TCRdb applying MiXCR to the 5' RACE reads. The sample has around 670,000 distinct CDR3 sequences; around 5.7% are singletons. The sample consisted of naive T cells sorted from blood. All receptors derive from a young man in good health. Each CDR3 is given with its conserved first and last residue. Fields, in order: clone size, D gene, J gene, V gene, CDR3 DNA, CDR3 protein. The D gene is left open where the match is weak. Only some rows state a clone size, as once, few, many or a class for expanded clones.

abundance: .
d_gene: TRBD2
j_gene: TRBJ2-7
v_gene: TRBV5-1
CDR3nt: TGCGCCAGCAGCTTACGTCCAGCGGGGACCTACGAGCAGTACTTC
CDR3aa: CASSLRPAGTYEQYF

abundance: many
d_gene: TRBD2
j_gene: TRBJ2-1
v_gene: TRBV24-1
CDR3nt: TGTGCCACCAGTGAAATAACTAGCGGGAGTATTAATGAGCAGTTCTTC
CDR3aa: CATSEITSGSINEQFF

abundance: many
d_gene: TRBD2
j_gene: TRBJ2-2
v_gene: TRBV27
CDR3nt: TGTGCCAGCAGTTTATGGGGACTAGCGGGAGGGCCTCGAGGCACCGGGGAGCTGTTTTTT
CDR3aa: CASSLWGLAGGPRGTGELFF

abundance: many
d_gene: .
j_gene: TRBJ2-5
v_gene: TRBV9
CDR3nt: TGTGCCAGCAGCGTGACAGCGGAACAAGAGACCCAGTACTTC
CDR3aa: CASSVTAEQETQYF

abundance: many
d_gene: TRBD1
j_gene: TRBJ2-7
v_gene: TRBV11-1
CDR3nt: TGTGCCAGCAGCTCATACCACCCAGGGACAGGGGTCCACGAGCAGTACTTC
CDR3aa: CASSSYHPGTGVHEQYF

abundance: few
d_gene: .
j_gene: TRBJ1-5
v_gene: TRBV20-1
CDR3nt: TGCAGTGCTGGCCAACCGCAGACGGGTCAGCCCCAGCATTTT
CDR3aa: CSAGQPQTGQPQHF

abundance: many
d_gene: TRBD2
j_gene: TRBJ2-7
v_gene: TRBV12-3/TRBV12-4
CDR3nt: TGTGCCAGCAGGAGGGGACTAGCGCGAAAAAGGGGATCCTACGAGCAGTACTTC
CDR3aa: CASRRGLARKRGSYEQYF

abundance: .
d_gene: .
j_gene: TRBJ1-2
v_gene: TRBV20-1
CDR3nt: TGCAGTGCTCCCGATTTAGGGAACGTTGGCTACACCTTC
CDR3aa: CSAPDLGNVGYTF

abundance: .
d_gene: TRBD2
j_gene: TRBJ2-7
v_gene: TRBV7-6
CDR3nt: TGTGCCAGCAGCTTTCCAGCGGGAGGGCCTCACGAGCAGTACTTC
CDR3aa: CASSFPAGGPHEQYF

abundance: many
d_gene: TRBD2
j_gene: TRBJ2-5
v_gene: TRBV7-2
CDR3nt: TGTGCCAGCAGCAAAATTAGCGGGAGGGCCGGGGAGACCCAGTACTTC
CDR3aa: CASSKISGRAGETQYF

abundance: many
d_gene: .
j_gene: TRBJ1-6
v_gene: TRBV12-3/TRBV12-4
CDR3nt: TGTGCCAGCAGTCCTCAGGGACTCCGAGATTCACCCCTCCACTTT
CDR3aa: CASSPQGLRDSPLHF

abundance: many
d_gene: .
j_gene: TRBJ2-1
v_gene: TRBV5-1
CDR3nt: TGCGCCAGCAGCTTGGTAGTAGAGCAGTTCTTC
CDR3aa: CASSLVVEQFF

abundance: .
d_gene: .
j_gene: TRBJ2-7
v_gene: TRBV30
CDR3nt: TGTGCCTGGCTCAGGGGCTACGAGCAGTACTTC
CDR3aa: CAWLRGYEQYF

abundance: few
d_gene: .
j_gene: TRBJ2-3
v_gene: TRBV27
CDR3nt: TGTGCCAGCAGTTCGGTGAGATCTAGCACAGATACGCAGTATTTT
CDR3aa: CASSSVRSSTDTQYF

abundance: many
d_gene: .
j_gene: TRBJ1-1
v_gene: TRBV5-1
CDR3nt: TGCGCCAGCAGCGAATCCACACGGGGCATAACCACTGAAGCTTTCTTT
CDR3aa: CASSESTRGITTEAFF

abundance: .
d_gene: .
j_gene: TRBJ2-4
v_gene: TRBV20-1
CDR3nt: TGCAGTGCTCCAACGGGCTTGTCTCTAGCCAAAAACATTCAGTACTTC
CDR3aa: CSAPTGLSLAKNIQYF

abundance: .
d_gene: .
j_gene: TRBJ2-1
v_gene: TRBV6-1
CDR3nt: TGTGCCAGCAGCATCAACTCCGGCAATGAGCAGTTCTTC
CDR3aa: CASSINSGNEQFF

abundance: few
d_gene: TRBD2
j_gene: TRBJ2-3
v_gene: TRBV3-1
CDR3nt: TGTGCCAGCAGCCTTCTAGCGGAGTTCAAGAGCACAGATACGCAGTATTTT
CDR3aa: CASSLLAEFKSTDTQYF

abundance: .
d_gene: TRBD1
j_gene: TRBJ2-5
v_gene: TRBV7-9
CDR3nt: TGTGCCAGCAGACGGGACAGGGAATACCAAGAGACCCAGTACTTC
CDR3aa: CASRRDREYQETQYF

abundance: .
d_gene: .
j_gene: TRBJ1-1
v_gene: TRBV5-5
CDR3nt: TGTGCCAGCAGCCCGGCTCAGGGTCGGACTGAAGCTTTCTTT
CDR3aa: CASSPAQGRTEAFF

abundance: many
d_gene: .
j_gene: TRBJ1-1
v_gene: TRBV24-1
CDR3nt: TGTGCCACCAGTGATCCCCAGGACAGGAACACTGAAGCTTTCTTT
CDR3aa: CATSDPQDRNTEAFF

abundance: many
d_gene: TRBD2
j_gene: TRBJ2-1
v_gene: TRBV20-1
CDR3nt: TGCAGTGCTAGTGGCGGGAGTGGGCACAATGAGCAGTTCTTC
CDR3aa: CSASGGSGHNEQFF

abundance: .
d_gene: .
j_gene: TRBJ1-6
v_gene: TRBV7-2
CDR3nt: TGTGCCAGCAGCCCGCGACTCGGGGGTTCACCCCTCCACTTT
CDR3aa: CASSPRLGGSPLHF

abundance: many
d_gene: TRBD2
j_gene: TRBJ2-3
v_gene: TRBV20-1
CDR3nt: TGCAGTGCTAGAGGACTAGCGGGAGGGCCAAGGGATACGCAGTATTTT
CDR3aa: CSARGLAGGPRDTQYF

abundance: few
d_gene: .
j_gene: TRBJ1-6
v_gene: TRBV6-1
CDR3nt: TGTGCCAGCAGTGAAAGTACCCTTAATTCACCCCTCCACTTT
CDR3aa: CASSESTLNSPLHF

abundance: few
d_gene: TRBD1
j_gene: TRBJ1-1
v_gene: TRBV12-5
CDR3nt: TGTGCTAGTGCTTTTAACAGGGGGAACACTGAAGCTTTCTTT
CDR3aa: CASAFNRGNTEAFF

abundance: few
d_gene: .
j_gene: TRBJ2-7
v_gene: TRBV9
CDR3nt: TGTGCCAGCAGCGTGTCTAGCGCCCCGTCGGAGGAGCAGTACTTC
CDR3aa: CASSVSSAPSEEQYF

abundance: few
d_gene: TRBD2
j_gene: TRBJ2-6
v_gene: TRBV6-1
CDR3nt: TGTGCCAGCAGTCCCAATCTAGCGGGGGCCTCTGGGGCCAACGTCCTGACTTTC
CDR3aa: CASSPNLAGASGANVLTF

abundance: .
d_gene: .
j_gene: TRBJ2-3
v_gene: TRBV6-4
CDR3nt: TGTGCCAGCAGTCAACGGGTCGATCACACAGATACGCAGTATTTT
CDR3aa: CASSQRVDHTDTQYF

abundance: .
d_gene: .
j_gene: TRBJ2-7
v_gene: TRBV15
CDR3nt: TGTGCCACCAGCAGAGAGGCACCCCACAATCACGAGCAGTACTTC
CDR3aa: CATSREAPHNHEQYF